This T cell receptor (beta chain) derives from a study of blood T cell repertoires in COVID-19. In germline, CDR1 is MGHDK, CDR2 SYGVNS. Trimming stripped 1 base from V and 6 bases from J, with 7 bases between. The CDR3 covers 13 residues. Original methodology: Estimated nucleated cell counts came from reference gene primer amplification. Some clones are missing from TCRdb's copy, which holds only in-frame ones; the method was immunoSEQ multiplex PCR. The DNA was the basis for D and trimming; V, J and clone size are from that table. The table lists about 74,000 clones, about 83% of them singletons. The chain combines TRBV25-1 with TRBJ2-1; D is perhaps TRBD2 (5 bases). This receptor was taken from a man aged 70-80 years with acute or convalescent COVID-19. Sequenced: peripheral blood. DNA for the CDR3: TGTGCCAGCAGTGAATTAGCGTTCAATGAGCAGTTCTTC. Translation: CASSELAFNEQFF.